This T cell receptor beta chain was sequenced for a study of blood T cell repertoires in COVID-19. Study context: Researchers got acute and convalescent COVID-19 samples from the United States, Italy and Spain. From T cells, B-cell-depleted T cells, or PBMCs came the material, which was cDNA or gDNA.

Per the study methods: Nucleated cell counts were estimated from reference gene primer amplification. Method: immunoSEQ multiplex PCR; TCRdb's copy keeps in-frame clones and lacks some. That table supplies the V and J calls and clone size; D and trimming were determined from the DNA. The sample includes about 140,000 clones, roughly 73% seen only once; the top ten take about 8.4%. The TCR sequence derives from a woman aged 50 to 60 with active or convalescent COVID-19. Sample: peripheral blood.

DNA of the CDR3: TGTGCCACCTCCAGGGGAACTAATGAAAAACTGTTTTTT. Translated: CATSRGTNEKLFF. The chain joins TRBV12-3 or TRBV12-4 to TRBJ1-4, with a weak D call TRBD1 (6 bases). There are 13 residues in the CDR3. The V and J ends lost 10 bases and 1 base respectively, with 10 bases between them.